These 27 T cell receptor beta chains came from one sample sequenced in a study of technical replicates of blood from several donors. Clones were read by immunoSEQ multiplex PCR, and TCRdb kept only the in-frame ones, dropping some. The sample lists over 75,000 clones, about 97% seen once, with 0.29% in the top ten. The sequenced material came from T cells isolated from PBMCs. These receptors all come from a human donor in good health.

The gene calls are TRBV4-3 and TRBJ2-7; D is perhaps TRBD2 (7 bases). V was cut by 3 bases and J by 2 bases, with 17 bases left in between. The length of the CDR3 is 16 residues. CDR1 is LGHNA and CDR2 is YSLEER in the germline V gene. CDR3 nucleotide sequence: TGCGCCAGCAGCCACTCCCCGGGGGGACATACCTACGAGCAGTACTTC. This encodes CASSHSPGGHTYEQYF.

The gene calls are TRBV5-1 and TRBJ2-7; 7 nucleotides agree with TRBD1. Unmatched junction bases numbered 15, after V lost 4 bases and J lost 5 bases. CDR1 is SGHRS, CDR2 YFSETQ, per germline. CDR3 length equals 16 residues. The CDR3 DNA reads TGCGCCAGCAGCCAACTCACGACAGGGTATTCCAACGAGCAGTACTTC. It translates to CASSQLTTGYSNEQYF.

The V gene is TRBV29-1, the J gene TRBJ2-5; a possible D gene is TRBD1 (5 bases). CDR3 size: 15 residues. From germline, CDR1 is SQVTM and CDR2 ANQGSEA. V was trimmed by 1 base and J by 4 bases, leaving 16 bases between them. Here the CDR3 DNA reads TGCAGCGTTGAAGTATTCCAGGGAAGAGGAGAGACCCAGTACTTC. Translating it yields CSVEVFQGRGETQYF.

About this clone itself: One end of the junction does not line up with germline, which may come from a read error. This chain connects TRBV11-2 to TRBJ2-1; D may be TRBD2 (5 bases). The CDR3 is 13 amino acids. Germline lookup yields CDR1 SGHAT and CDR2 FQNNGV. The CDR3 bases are TGTGCCAGCAGCCCCACTTCGTCTGGGGAGCGGTTCTTC. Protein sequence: CASSPTSSGERFF.

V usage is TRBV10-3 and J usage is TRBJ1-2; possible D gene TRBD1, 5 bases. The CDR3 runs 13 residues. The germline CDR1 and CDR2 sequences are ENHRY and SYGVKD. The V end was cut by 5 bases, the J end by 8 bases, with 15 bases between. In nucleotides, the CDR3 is TGTGCCATCAGTCAGGGTGGTTCGGGCGGCTACACCTTC. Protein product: CAISQGGSGGYTF.

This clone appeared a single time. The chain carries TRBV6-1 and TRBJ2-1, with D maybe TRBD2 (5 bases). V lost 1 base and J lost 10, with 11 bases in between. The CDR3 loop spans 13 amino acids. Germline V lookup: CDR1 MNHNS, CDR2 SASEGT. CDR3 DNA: TGTGCCAGCAGTGAAGTTATAACGGGAGAGCAGTTCTTC. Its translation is CASSEVITGEQFF.

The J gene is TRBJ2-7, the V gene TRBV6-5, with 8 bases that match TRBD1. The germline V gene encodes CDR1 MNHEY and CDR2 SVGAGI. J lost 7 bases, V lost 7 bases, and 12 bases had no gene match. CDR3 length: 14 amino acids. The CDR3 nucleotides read TGTGCCAGCACCAACCCAAGGACAGGGAATGAGCAGTACTTC. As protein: CASTNPRTGNEQYF.

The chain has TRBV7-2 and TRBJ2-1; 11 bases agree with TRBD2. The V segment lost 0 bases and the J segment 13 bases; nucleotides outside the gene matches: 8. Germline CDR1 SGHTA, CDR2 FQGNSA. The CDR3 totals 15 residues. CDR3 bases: TGTGCCAGCAGCTTAGCGCTACTAGCGGGAGTGGAACAGTTCTTC. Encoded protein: CASSLALLAGVEQFF.

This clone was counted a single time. CDR3 nucleotide sequence: TGTGCCAGCAGTAGGACAGCTAACACTGAAGCTTTCTTT. The encoded protein is CASSRTANTEAFF. The chain has TRBV6-6 and TRBJ1-1; D may be TRBD1 (6 bases). The CDR3 spans 13 residues. Germline CDR1 and CDR2: MNHNY and SVGAGI (reference sequence). The ends were cut back, 5 bases at V and 2 bases at J, with 9 bases in the middle.

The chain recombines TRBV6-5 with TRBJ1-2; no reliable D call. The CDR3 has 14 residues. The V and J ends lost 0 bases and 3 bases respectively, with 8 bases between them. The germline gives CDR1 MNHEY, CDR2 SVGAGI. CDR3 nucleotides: TGTGCCAGCAGTTACTCGCGGGGATACTATGGCTACACCTTC. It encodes CASSYSRGYYGYTF.

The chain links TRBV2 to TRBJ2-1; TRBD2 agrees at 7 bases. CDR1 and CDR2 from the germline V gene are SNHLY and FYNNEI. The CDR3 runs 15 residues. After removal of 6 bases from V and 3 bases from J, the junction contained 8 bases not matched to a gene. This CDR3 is CASSLLAEGYNEQFF. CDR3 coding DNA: TGTGCCAGCAGCCTTCTAGCGGAGGGCTACAATGAGCAGTTCTTC. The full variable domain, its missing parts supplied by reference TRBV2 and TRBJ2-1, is EPEVTQTPSHQVTQMGQEVILRCVPISNHLYFYWYRQILGQKVEFLVSFYNNEISEKSEIFDDQFSVERPDGSNFTLKIRSTKLEDSAMYFCASSLLAEGYNEQFFGPGTRLTVL.

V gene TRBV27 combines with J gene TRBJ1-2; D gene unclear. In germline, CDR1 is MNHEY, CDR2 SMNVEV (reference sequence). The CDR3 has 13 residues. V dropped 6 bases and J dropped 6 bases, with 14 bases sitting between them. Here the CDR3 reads CASSGEPNDGYTF. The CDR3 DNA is TGTGCCAGCAGCGGGGAACCGAACGATGGCTACACCTTC.

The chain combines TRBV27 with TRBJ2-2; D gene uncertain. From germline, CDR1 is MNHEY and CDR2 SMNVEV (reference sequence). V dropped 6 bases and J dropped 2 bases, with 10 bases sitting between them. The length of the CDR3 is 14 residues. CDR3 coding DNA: TGTGCCAGCAGCCGGGTCTCAAACACCGGGGAGCTGTTTTTT. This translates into CASSRVSNTGELFF.

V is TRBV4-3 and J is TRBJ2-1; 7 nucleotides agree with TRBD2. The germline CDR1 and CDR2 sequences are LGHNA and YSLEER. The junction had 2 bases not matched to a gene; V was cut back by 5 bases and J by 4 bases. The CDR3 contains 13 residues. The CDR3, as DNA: TGCGCCAGCAGCTGGGGACTATACAATGAGCAGTTCTTC. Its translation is CASSWGLYNEQFF.

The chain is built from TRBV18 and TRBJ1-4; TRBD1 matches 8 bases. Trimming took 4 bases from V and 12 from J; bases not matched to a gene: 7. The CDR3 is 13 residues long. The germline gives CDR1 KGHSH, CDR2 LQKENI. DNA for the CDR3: TGTGCCAGCTCACAGACAGGGGCTCTGGAACTGTTTTTT. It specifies CASSQTGALELFF.

The CDR3 region is CASLGLAGVRNTGELFF. The CDR3 DNA reads as TGTGCCAGCTTAGGACTAGCGGGAGTTCGGAACACCGGGGAGCTGTTTTTT. V gene TRBV2 combines with J gene TRBJ2-2; 13 nucleotides match TRBD2. Germline assignment: CDR1 SNHLY and CDR2 FYNNEI. Trimming took 8 bases from V and 1 from J; bases not matched to a gene: 7. The CDR3 is 17 amino acids.

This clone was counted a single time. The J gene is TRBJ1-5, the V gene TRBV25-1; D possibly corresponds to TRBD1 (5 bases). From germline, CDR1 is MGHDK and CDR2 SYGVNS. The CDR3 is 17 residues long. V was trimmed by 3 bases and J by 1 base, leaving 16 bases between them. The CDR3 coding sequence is TGTGCCAGCAGTGACTCCAGGGTATTAGGAAGCAATCAGCCCCAGCATTTT. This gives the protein CASSDSRVLGSNQPQHF. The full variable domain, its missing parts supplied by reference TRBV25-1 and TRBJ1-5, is EADIYQTPRYLVIGTGKKITLECSQTMGHDKMYWYQQDPGMELHLIHYSYGVNSTEKGDLSSESTVSRIRTEHFPLTLESARPSHTSQYLCASSDSRVLGSNQPQHFGDGTRLSIL.

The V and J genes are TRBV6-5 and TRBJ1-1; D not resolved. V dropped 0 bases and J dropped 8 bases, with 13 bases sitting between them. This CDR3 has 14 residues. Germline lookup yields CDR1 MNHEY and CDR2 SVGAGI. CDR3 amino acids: CASSYSRLIREAFF. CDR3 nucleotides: TGTGCCAGCAGTTACTCGAGGCTGATAAGGGAAGCTTTCTTT.

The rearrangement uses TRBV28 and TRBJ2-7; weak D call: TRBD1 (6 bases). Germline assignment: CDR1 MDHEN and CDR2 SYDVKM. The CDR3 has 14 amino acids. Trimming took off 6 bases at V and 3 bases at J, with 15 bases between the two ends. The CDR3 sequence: CASSPGDFVYEQYF. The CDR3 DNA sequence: TGTGCCAGCAGCCCAGGGGATTTTGTCTACGAGCAGTACTTC.

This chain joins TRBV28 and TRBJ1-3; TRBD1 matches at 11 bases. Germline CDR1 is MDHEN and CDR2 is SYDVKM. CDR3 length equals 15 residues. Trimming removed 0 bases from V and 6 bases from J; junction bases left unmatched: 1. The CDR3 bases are TGTGCCAGCAGTTTATGGGGACAGGGGGAAAACACCATATATTTT. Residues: CASSLWGQGENTIYF.

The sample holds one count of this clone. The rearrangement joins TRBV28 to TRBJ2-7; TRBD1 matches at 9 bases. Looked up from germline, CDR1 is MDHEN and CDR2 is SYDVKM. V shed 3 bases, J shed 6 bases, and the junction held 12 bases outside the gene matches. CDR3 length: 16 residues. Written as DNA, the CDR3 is TGTGCCAGCAGTTTTACAGGCCGGGACAGGGAGTCCGAGCAGTACTTC. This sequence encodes CASSFTGRDRESEQYF.

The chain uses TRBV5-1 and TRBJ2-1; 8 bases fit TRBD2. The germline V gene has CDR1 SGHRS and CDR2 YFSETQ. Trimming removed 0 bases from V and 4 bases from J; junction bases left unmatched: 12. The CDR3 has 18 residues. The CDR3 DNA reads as TGCGCCAGCAGCTTGGCTTCCCCTGTGCTAGCGGGTTACAATGAGCAGTTCTTC. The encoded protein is CASSLASPVLAGYNEQFF. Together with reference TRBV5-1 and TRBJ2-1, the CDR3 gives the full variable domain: KAGVTQTPRYLIKTRGQQVTLSCSPISGHRSVSWYQQTPGQGLQFLFEYFSETQRNKGNFPGRFSGRQFSNSRSEMNVSTLELGDSALYLCASSLASPVLAGYNEQFFGPGTRLTVL.

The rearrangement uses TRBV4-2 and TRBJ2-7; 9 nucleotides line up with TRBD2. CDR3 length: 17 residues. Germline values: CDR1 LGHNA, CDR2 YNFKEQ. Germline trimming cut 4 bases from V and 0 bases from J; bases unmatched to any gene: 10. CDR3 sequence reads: CASSRSTSSGVSYEQYF. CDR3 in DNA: TGTGCCAGCAGCCGCTCGACCTCTAGCGGGGTCTCCTACGAGCAGTACTTC.

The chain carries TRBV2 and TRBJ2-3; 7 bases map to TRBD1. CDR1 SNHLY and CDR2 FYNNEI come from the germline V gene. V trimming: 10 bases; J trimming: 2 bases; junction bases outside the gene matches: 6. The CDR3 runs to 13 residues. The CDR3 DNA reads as TGTGCCAACCCGGGACAGTTCACAGATACGCAGTATTTT. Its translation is CANPGQFTDTQYF.

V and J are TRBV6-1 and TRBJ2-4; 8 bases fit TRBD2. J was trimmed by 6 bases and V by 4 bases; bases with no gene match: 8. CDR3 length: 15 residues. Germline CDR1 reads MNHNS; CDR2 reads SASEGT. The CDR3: CASSAMRGEVNIQYF. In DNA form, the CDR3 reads TGTGCCAGCAGTGCAATGCGGGGGGAGGTAAACATTCAGTACTTC.

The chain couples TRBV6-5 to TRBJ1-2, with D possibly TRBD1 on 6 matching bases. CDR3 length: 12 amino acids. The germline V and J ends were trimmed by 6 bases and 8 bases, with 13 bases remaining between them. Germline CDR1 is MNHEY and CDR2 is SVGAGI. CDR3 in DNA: TGTGCCAGCAGCAGGACAGCGGGGGGCTACACCTTC. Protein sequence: CASSRTAGGYTF.

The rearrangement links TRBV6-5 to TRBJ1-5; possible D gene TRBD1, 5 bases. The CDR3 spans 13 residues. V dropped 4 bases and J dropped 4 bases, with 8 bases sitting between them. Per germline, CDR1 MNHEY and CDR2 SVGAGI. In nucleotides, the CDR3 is TGTGCCAGCAGTTTCGGACAAAATCAGCCCCAGCATTTT. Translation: CASSFGQNQPQHF.